This T cell receptor (beta chain) emerged from a study of cytomegalovirus exposure and HLA in healthy donors. Study-level results: It was found in a later analysis that first-cohort TCR clusters tended to co-occur in the 120 validation repertoires. A few chains linked to CMV were shown in vitro to be specific for CMV antigens.

Concerning this clone: What it binds is unknown.

Some clones are missing from TCRdb's copy, which holds only in-frame ones; the method was immunoSEQ multiplex PCR. Found here are about 43,000 clones, roughly 92% of them singletons; the top ten hold 5.6%. With V trimmed by 2 bases and J by 2 bases, 4 bases remained unmatched. This CDR3 is built from 16 residues. Germline V gene lookup returns CDR1 SGHVS and CDR2 FNYEAQ. This rearrangement joins TRBV7-6 to TRBJ2-3; 10 nucleotides align to TRBD2. This TCR was recovered from a man aged 18 to 30 in good health and CMV-seronegative. The sequenced sample was PBMCs. CDR3 amino acids: CASSLSLAGDTDTQYF. Here the CDR3 DNA reads TGTGCCAGCAGCTTATCCCTAGCGGGGGACACAGATACGCAGTATTTT.